A single sample is the source of the 7 T cell receptor beta chains below, sequenced in a study of a mutant IDH1 vaccine in newly diagnosed glioma. This sample's time point: week 11, during vaccination. Vaccinated patients received 300 ug of mutant IDH1 20-mer peptide per dose, with topical imiquimod. Sequencing used immunoSEQ multiplex PCR; TCRdb keeps in-frame clones, though not all of them. The profile shows tens of thousands of clones, approximately 84% of them singletons. Antigens of these TCRs are unknown. The sequencing here drew on PBMCs, taken from a glioma patient whose treatment included an IDH1 peptide vaccine. These receptors came from a woman aged 50 to 60 with glioma.

The chain joins TRBV4-3 to TRBJ2-5, with D tentatively TRBD1 (6 bases). The V and J ends lost 2 bases and 2 bases respectively, with 12 bases between them. This CDR3 comprises 15 residues. Germline V CDR1 and CDR2: LGHNA, YSLEER. The CDR3 protein is CASSQNARGQETQYF. The CDR3 nucleotides read TGCGCCAGCAGCCAAAACGCAAGGGGGCAAGAGACCCAGTACTTC.

The chain carries TRBV5-6 and TRBJ2-3, with D hard to call. There are 13 residues in the CDR3. Trimming shortened V by 1 base and J by 2 bases, and 5 bases separated the two germline ends. Per the germline V gene, CDR1 is SGHDT and CDR2 is YYEEEE. The CDR3 DNA reads as TGTGCCAGCAGCTTGTACCACACAGATACGCAGTATTTT. Protein: CASSLYHTDTQYF.

This clone appeared a few times. The J gene is TRBJ2-3, the V gene TRBV6-1; D is tentatively TRBD1 or TRBD2 (5 bases each). The CDR3 has 13 amino acids. The germline gives CDR1 MNHNS, CDR2 SASEGT. The ends were cut back, 7 bases at V and 6 bases at J, with 14 bases in the middle. For the CDR3, the DNA is TGTGCCAGCAATCGGGGCGAGTGGGATACGCAGTATTTT. This encodes CASNRGEWDTQYF.

The chain links TRBV5-4 to TRBJ2-5; 8 nucleotides line up with TRBD2. Germline loops: CDR1 SGHNT, CDR2 YYREEE (reference sequence). The CDR3 sequence is 15 residues long. V shed 4 bases, J shed 2 bases, and the junction held 7 bases outside the gene matches. The CDR3 spells CASSSPGGIQETQYF. The DNA for the CDR3 is TGTGCCAGCAGCAGCCCGGGGGGGATACAAGAGACCCAGTACTTC.

In this sample, this clone turned up once. The chain joins TRBV30 to TRBJ1-2; 7 nucleotides match TRBD1. The germline gives CDR1 GTSNPN, CDR2 SVGIG (reference sequence). V lost 2 bases and J lost 6; bases outside the gene matches: 12. The CDR3 is made up of 15 amino acids. DNA for the CDR3: TGTGCCTGGAGTCCTCGGGACAGAAGATTGGATGGCTACACCTTC. Translating it yields CAWSPRDRRLDGYTF.

As for this clone: Additional DNA sequences in this sample encode the identical CDR3. CDR3 in DNA: TGTGCCAGCAGCCTGTCAGAGACCCAGTACTTC. Its translation: CASSLSETQYF. The rearrangement joins TRBV2 to TRBJ2-5; D call uncertain. The CDR3 covers 11 residues. CDR1 and CDR2 (germline): SNHLY, FYNNEI. V was clipped by 6 bases and J by 4 bases, with 6 bases between them.

This clone was counted once. The rearrangement uses TRBV5-4 and TRBJ2-7; D is undetermined. Germline CDR1 reads SGHNT; CDR2 reads YYREEE (reference sequence). Between the trimmed V and J ends, which lost 2 bases and 2 bases, there was a span of 5 bases. The CDR3 spans 12 residues. The CDR3 is CASSFGTYEQYF. CDR3 DNA: TGTGCCAGCAGCTTCGGTACCTACGAGCAGTACTTC.